This T cell receptor beta chain is from a study of blood T cell repertoires in COVID-19. The authors' processing: By means of reference gene primer amplification, nucleated cell counts were estimated. Assay used: immunoSEQ multiplex PCR; TCRdb lists only in-frame clones, some missing. D and trimming were read from the DNA, whereas the V and J calls and clone size are those reported in that table. This table holds roughly 230,000 clones, 65% to 85% found once. The CDR3 spans 16 residues. Germline-derived CDR1 and CDR2 are WSHSY and SAAADI. V was clipped by 6 bases and J by 2 bases; unmatched bases: 10.

The V and J genes are TRBV10-2 and TRBJ2-3; 8 nucleotides line up with TRBD2. This receptor was identified in a human donor in a cohort sampled during active COVID-19. Input material: peripheral blood. CDR3 region: CASRQGSGRVTDTQYF. DNA for the CDR3: TGCGCCAGCAGGCAGGGGAGCGGGAGAGTCACAGATACGCAGTATTTT.